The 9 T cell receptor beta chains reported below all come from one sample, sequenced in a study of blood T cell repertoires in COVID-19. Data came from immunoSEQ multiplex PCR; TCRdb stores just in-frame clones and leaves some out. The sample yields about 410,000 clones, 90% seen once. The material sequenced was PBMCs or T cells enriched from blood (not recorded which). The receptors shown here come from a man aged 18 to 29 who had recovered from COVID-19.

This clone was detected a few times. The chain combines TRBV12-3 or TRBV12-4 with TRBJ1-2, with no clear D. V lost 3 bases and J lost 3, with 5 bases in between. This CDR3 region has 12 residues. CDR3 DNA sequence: TGTGCCAGCAGTTTCACTGACTATGGCTACACCTTC. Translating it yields CASSFTDYGYTF.

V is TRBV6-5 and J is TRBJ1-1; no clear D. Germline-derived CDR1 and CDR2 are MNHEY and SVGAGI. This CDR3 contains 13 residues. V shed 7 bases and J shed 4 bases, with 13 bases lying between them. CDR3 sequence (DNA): TGTGCCAGCAAAATGACCGAGGGCACTGAAGCTTTCTTT. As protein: CASKMTEGTEAFF.

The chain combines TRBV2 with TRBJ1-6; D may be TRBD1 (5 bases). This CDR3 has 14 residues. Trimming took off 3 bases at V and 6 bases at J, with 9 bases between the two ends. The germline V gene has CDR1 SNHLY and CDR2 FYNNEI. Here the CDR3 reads CASSEVGPNSPLHF. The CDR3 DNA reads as TGTGCCAGCAGTGAGGTGGGGCCTAATTCACCCCTCCACTTT.

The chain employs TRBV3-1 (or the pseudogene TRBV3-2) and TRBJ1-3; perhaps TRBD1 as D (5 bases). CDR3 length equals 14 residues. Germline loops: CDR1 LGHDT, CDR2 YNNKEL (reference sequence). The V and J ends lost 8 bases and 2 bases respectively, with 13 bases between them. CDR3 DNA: TGTGCCAGCTCCCTGGGAGGGGCTGGAAACACCATATATTTT. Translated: CASSLGGAGNTIYF.

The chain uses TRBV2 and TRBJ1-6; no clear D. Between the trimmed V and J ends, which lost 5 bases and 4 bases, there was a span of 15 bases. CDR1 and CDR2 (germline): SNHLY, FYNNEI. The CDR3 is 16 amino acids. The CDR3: CASSFQAGSYNSPLHF. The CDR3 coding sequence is TGTGCCAGCAGTTTCCAAGCAGGCTCTTATAATTCACCCCTCCACTTT.

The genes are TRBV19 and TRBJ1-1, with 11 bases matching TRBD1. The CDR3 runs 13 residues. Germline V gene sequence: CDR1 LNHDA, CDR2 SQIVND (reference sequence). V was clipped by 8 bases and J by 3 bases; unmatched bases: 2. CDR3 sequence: CASGQGAHTEAFF. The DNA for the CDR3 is TGTGCCAGTGGACAGGGGGCGCACACTGAAGCTTTCTTT.

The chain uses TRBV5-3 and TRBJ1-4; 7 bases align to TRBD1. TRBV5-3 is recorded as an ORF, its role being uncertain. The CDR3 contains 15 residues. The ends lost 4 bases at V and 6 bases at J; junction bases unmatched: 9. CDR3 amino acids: CARSQDQGVYEKLFF. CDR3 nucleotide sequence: TGTGCCAGAAGCCAAGACCAGGGGGTCTATGAAAAACTGTTTTTT.

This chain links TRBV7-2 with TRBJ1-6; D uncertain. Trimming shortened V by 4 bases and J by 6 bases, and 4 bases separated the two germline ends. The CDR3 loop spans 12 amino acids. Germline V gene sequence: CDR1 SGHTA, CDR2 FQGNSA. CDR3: CASSSSNSPLHF. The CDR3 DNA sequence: TGTGCCAGCAGCTCCAGTAATTCACCCCTCCACTTT.

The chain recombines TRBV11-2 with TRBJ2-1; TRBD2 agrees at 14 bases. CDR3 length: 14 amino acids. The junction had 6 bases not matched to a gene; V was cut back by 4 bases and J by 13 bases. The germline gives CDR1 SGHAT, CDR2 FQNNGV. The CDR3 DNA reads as TGTGCCAGCAGCTCCGGGACTAGCGGGAGTTATCAGTTCTTC. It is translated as CASSSGTSGSYQFF.